This is a list of T cell receptor beta chains from one sample in a study of T cells in tuberculosis. Measured with immunoSEQ multiplex PCR; TCRdb has only the in-frame clones, and not every one. The data hold tens of thousands of clones, with about 85% observed a single time. This specimen consisted of PBMCs, obtained at tuberculosis diagnosis. The receptors stem from an adult with tuberculosis. Both conserved end residues are part of each CDR3. Each record gives: V gene, J gene, clone size, D gene, CDR3 DNA, CDR3 protein. D genes are given only for firm matches. Size tells how often a clone was seen (once, few, many) or the class of an expanded clone, and some rows leave it out.

V gene: TRBV5-8; J gene: TRBJ1-1; clone size: -; D gene: -; CDR3 DNA: TGTGCCAGCAGCTTCGCCACTTACACTGAAGCTTTCTTT; CDR3 protein: CASSFATYTEAFF
V gene: TRBV6-5; J gene: TRBJ1-5; clone size: -; D gene: -; CDR3 DNA: TGTGCCAGCAGTGCCCGGGACAATAGCAATCAGCCCCAGCATTTT; CDR3 protein: CASSARDNSNQPQHF
V gene: TRBV28; J gene: TRBJ2-2; clone size: -; D gene: TRBD1; CDR3 DNA: TGTGCCAGCCCCCGGGACAGGGGATTTATTACCGGGGAGCTGTTTTTT; CDR3 protein: CASPRDRGFITGELFF
V gene: TRBV20-1; J gene: TRBJ2-1; clone size: once; D gene: TRBD2; CDR3 DNA: TGCAGTCCAGCGGGAGGTAATGAGCAGTTCTTC; CDR3 protein: CSPAGGNEQFF
V gene: TRBV4-3; J gene: TRBJ2-2; clone size: -; D gene: -; CDR3 DNA: TGCGCCAGCAGCCAAGAGGCAGGGGTCGGGACCGGGGAGCTGTTTTTT; CDR3 protein: CASSQEAGVGTGELFF
V gene: TRBV7-2; J gene: TRBJ2-3; clone size: -; D gene: -; CDR3 DNA: TGTGCCAGCAGCTTAGCCTCACAGGCGGGCACAGATACGCAGTATTTT; CDR3 protein: CASSLASQAGTDTQYF
V gene: TRBV28; J gene: TRBJ1-4; clone size: -; D gene: -; CDR3 DNA: TGTGCCAGCAGAGCTTCTAATGAAAAACTGTTTTTT; CDR3 protein: CASRASNEKLFF
V gene: TRBV7-2; J gene: TRBJ2-7; clone size: -; D gene: -; CDR3 DNA: TGTGCCAGCAGGCAAAACAGCGGAGGGCCGGGAGAGCAGTACTTC; CDR3 protein: CASRQNSGGPGEQYF
V gene: TRBV27; J gene: TRBJ1-6; clone size: once; D gene: -; CDR3 DNA: TGTGCCAGCAGCTTGGCATCCGGGAATTCACCCCTCCACTTT; CDR3 protein: CASSLASGNSPLHF
V gene: TRBV9; J gene: TRBJ2-7; clone size: -; D gene: TRBD1; CDR3 DNA: TGTGCCAGCAGCGTAGGCACAGGGGACGAGCAGTACTTC; CDR3 protein: CASSVGTGDEQYF
V gene: TRBV2; J gene: TRBJ2-1; clone size: -; D gene: TRBD1; CDR3 DNA: TGTGCCAGCACCCTCGACAGGGGAGGGCAGTTCTTC; CDR3 protein: CASTLDRGGQFF
V gene: TRBV19; J gene: TRBJ1-4; clone size: -; D gene: -; CDR3 DNA: TGTGCCAGTAGTCCGACGACAGGTTGGGGGGAAAAACTGTTTTTT; CDR3 protein: CASSPTTGWGEKLFF
V gene: TRBV2; J gene: TRBJ1-4; clone size: -; D gene: TRBD1; CDR3 DNA: TGTGCCAGCAGCGCACAGGGGAGTAATGAAAAACTGTTTTTT; CDR3 protein: CASSAQGSNEKLFF
V gene: TRBV7-7; J gene: TRBJ1-6; clone size: -; D gene: -; CDR3 DNA: TGTGCCAGCAGCTTTCAGGAGGGGCCGGATTCACCCCTCCACTTT; CDR3 protein: CASSFQEGPDSPLHF
V gene: TRBV7-8; J gene: TRBJ1-1; clone size: -; D gene: -; CDR3 DNA: TGTGCCAGCAGCTTAGAGTTGATCAAGGGGACAGAAGCTTTCTTT; CDR3 protein: CASSLELIKGTEAFF
V gene: TRBV27; J gene: TRBJ1-4; clone size: -; D gene: -; CDR3 DNA: TGTGCCAGCAGGGGTATGGTGCGGGTGACTGAAAAACTGTTTTTT; CDR3 protein: CASRGMVRVTEKLFF
V gene: TRBV14; J gene: TRBJ1-3; clone size: -; D gene: -; CDR3 DNA: TGTGCCAGCAGCCACGTCGGCTCTGGAAACACCATATATTTT; CDR3 protein: CASSHVGSGNTIYF
V gene: TRBV11-2; J gene: TRBJ2-7; clone size: -; D gene: -; CDR3 DNA: TGTGCCAGCAGCTTACCACGGGGGGCAGGGCACTACGAGCAGTACTTC; CDR3 protein: CASSLPRGAGHYEQYF
V gene: TRBV11-3; J gene: TRBJ2-4; clone size: -; D gene: TRBD1; CDR3 DNA: TGTGCCAGCAGCCGAGATGGGACAGGGCCCTACTTC; CDR3 protein: CASSRDGTGPYF
V gene: TRBV7-9; J gene: TRBJ1-6; clone size: -; D gene: -; CDR3 DNA: TGTGCCAGCAGCCGCCAGCGGGTAGATAATTCACCCCTCCACTTT; CDR3 protein: CASSRQRVDNSPLHF
V gene: TRBV6-5; J gene: TRBJ2-1; clone size: -; D gene: -; CDR3 DNA: TGTGCCAGCAGTCGCGACAGATACAATGAGCAGTTCTTC; CDR3 protein: CASSRDRYNEQFF
V gene: TRBV19; J gene: TRBJ2-7; clone size: -; D gene: -; CDR3 DNA: TGTGCCAAAGGGGGGGGAAAGTACGAGCAGTACTTC; CDR3 protein: CAKGGGKYEQYF